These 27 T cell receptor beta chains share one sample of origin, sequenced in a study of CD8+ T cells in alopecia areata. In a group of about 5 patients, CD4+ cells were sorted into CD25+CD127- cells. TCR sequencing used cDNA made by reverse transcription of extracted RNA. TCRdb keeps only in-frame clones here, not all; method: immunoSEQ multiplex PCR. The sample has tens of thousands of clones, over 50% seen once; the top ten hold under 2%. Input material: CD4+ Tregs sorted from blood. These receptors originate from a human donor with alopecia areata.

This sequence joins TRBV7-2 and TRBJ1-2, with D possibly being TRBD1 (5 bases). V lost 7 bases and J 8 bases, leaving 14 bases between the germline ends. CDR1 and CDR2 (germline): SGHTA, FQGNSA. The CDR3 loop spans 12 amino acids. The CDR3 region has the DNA TGTGCCAGCAAGCGGCAGGGAGAGGGCTACACCTTC. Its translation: CASKRQGEGYTF.

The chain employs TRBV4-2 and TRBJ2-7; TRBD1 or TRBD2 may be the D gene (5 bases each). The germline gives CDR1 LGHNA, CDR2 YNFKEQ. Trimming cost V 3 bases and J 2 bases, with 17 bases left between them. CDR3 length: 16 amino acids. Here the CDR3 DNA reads TGTGCCAGCAGCCAGTCGGGTGGGGGAGAGGCCTACGAGCAGTACTTC. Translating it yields CASSQSGGGEAYEQYF.

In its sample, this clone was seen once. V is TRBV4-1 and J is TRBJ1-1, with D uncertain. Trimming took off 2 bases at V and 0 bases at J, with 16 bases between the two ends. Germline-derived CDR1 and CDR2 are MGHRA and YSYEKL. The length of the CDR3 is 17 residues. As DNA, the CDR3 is TGCGCCAGCAGCCAACCAGTGGGCCAGCGGATGAACACTGAAGCTTTCTTT. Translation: CASSQPVGQRMNTEAFF.

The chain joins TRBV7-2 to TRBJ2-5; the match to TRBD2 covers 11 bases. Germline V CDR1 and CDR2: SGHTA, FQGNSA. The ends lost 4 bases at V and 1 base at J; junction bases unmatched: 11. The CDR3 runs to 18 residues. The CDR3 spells CASSSGGVAGGFQETQYF. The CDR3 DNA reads TGTGCCAGCAGCTCAGGTGGAGTAGCGGGGGGGTTCCAAGAGACCCAGTACTTC.

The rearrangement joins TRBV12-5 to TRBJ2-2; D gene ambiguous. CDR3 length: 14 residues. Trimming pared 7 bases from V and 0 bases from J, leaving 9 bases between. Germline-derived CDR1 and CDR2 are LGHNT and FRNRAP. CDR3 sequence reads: CASAHWANTGELFF. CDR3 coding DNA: TGTGCTAGTGCCCATTGGGCGAACACCGGGGAGCTGTTTTTT. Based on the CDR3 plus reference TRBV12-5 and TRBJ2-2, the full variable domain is DARVTQTPRHKVTEMGQEVTMRCQPILGHNTVFWYRQTMMQGLELLAYFRNRAPLDDSGMPKDRFSAEMPDATLATLKIQPSEPRDSAVYFCASAHWANTGELFFGEGSRLTVL.

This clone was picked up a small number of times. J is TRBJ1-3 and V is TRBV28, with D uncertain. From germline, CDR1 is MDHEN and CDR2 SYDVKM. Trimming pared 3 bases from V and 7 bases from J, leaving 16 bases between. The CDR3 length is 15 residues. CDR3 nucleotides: TGTGCCAGCAGTTTCCCAGCCACGAGACGGAACACCATATATTTT. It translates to CASSFPATRRNTIYF.

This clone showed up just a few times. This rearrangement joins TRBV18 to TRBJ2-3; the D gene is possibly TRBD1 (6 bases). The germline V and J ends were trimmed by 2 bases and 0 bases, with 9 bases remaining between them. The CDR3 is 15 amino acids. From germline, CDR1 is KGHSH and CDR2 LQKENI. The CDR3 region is CASSPRDTSTDTQYF. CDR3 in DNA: TGTGCCAGCTCACCAAGGGACACCAGCACAGATACGCAGTATTTT.

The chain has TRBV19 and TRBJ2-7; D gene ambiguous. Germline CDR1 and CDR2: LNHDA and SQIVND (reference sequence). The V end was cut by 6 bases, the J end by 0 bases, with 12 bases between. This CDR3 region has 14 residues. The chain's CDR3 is CASSQTANSYEQYF. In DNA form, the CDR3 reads TGTGCCAGTAGCCAGACCGCGAACTCCTACGAGCAGTACTTC.

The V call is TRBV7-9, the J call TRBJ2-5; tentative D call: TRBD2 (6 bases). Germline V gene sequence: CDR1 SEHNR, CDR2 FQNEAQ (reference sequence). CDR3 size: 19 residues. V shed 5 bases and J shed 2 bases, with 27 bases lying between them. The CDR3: CASSRMASLASVRQETQYF. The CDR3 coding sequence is TGTGCCAGCAGCCGTATGGCGAGTCTGGCTAGCGTAAGACAAGAGACCCAGTACTTC.

CDR3 sequence reads: CASSLWGLDTGELFF. The CDR3 coding sequence is TGTGCCAGCAGTTTATGGGGGCTGGACACCGGGGAGCTGTTTTTT. The chain carries TRBV27 and TRBJ2-2, with D maybe TRBD1 (6 bases). Trimming left V 1 base short and J 3 bases short, with 9 bases between. CDR3 length: 15 amino acids. Germline V gene sequence: CDR1 MNHEY, CDR2 SMNVEV (reference sequence).

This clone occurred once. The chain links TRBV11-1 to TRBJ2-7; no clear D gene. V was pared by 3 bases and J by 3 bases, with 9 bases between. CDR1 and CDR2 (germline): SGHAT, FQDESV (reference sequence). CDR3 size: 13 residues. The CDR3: CASSLYSHYEQYF. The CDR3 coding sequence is TGTGCCAGCAGCTTGTACAGTCACTACGAGCAGTACTTC.

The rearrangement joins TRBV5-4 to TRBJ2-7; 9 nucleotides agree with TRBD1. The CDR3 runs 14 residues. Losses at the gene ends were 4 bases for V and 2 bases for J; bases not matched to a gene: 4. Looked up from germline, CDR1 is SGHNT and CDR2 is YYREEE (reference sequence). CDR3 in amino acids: CASSPGQGAYEQYF. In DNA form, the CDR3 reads TGTGCCAGCAGCCCGGGACAGGGCGCCTACGAGCAGTACTTC.

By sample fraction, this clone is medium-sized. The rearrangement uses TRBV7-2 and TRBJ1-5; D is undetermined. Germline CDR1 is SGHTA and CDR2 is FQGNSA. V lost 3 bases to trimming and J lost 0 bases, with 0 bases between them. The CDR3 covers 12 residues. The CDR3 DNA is TGTGCCAGCAGCTTTAGCAATCAGCCCCAGCATTTT. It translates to CASSFSNQPQHF.

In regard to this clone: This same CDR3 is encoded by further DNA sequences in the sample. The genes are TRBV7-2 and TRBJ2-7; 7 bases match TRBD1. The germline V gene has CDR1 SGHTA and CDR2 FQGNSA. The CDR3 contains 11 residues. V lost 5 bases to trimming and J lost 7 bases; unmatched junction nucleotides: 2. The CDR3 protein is CASSLGQEQYF. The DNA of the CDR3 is TGTGCCAGCAGCCTGGGACAGGAGCAGTACTTC.

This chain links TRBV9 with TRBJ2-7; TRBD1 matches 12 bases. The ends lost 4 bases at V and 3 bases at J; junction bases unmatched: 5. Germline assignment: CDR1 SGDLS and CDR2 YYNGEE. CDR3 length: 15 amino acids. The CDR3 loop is CASSPGTGGFYEQYF. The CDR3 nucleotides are TGTGCCAGCAGCCCCGGGACAGGGGGCTTCTACGAGCAGTACTTC.

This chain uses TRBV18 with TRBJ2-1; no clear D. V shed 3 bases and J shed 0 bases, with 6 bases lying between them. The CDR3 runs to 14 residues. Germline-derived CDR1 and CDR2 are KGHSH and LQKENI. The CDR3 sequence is CASSPPVSYNEQFF. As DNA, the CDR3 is TGTGCCAGCTCACCCCCCGTCTCCTACAATGAGCAGTTCTTC.

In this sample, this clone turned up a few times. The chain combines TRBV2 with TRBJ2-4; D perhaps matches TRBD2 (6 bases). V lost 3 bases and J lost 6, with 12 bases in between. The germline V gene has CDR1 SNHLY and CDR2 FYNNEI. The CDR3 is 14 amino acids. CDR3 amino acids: CASSENVGGNIQYF. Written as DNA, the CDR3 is TGTGCCAGCAGTGAGAACGTCGGGGGAAACATTCAGTACTTC.

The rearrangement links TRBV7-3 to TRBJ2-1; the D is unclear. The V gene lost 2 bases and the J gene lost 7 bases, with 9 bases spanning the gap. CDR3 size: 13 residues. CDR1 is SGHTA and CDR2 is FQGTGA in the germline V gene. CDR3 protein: CASSLQSVNEQFF. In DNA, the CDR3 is TGTGCCAGCAGCTTACAATCGGTGAATGAGCAGTTCTTC.

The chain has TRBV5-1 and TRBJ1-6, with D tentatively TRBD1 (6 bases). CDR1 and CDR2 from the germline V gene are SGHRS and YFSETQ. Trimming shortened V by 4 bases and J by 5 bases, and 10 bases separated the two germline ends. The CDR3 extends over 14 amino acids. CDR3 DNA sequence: TGCGCCAGCAGCCGTGGACAGCATAATTCACCCCTCCACTTT. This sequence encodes CASSRGQHNSPLHF.

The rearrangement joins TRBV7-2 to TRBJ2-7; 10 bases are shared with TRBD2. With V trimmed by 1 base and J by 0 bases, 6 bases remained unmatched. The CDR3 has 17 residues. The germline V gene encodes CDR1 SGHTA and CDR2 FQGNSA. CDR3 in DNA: TGTGCCAGCAGCTTAGTTACTAGCGGGGACGCCTCCTACGAGCAGTACTTC. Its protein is CASSLVTSGDASYEQYF.

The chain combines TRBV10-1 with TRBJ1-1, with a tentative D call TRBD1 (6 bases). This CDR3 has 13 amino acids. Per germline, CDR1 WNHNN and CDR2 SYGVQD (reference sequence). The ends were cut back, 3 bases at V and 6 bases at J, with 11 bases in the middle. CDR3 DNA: TGCGCCAGCAGTGATGGGGGGGGGCCTGAAGCTTTCTTT. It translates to CASSDGGGPEAFF.

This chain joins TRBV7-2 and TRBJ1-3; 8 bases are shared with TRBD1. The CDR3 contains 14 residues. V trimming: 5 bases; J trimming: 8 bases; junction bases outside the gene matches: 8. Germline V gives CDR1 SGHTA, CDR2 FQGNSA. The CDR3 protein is CASSPGQALYTIYF. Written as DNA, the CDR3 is TGTGCCAGCAGCCCGGGACAGGCTTTGTACACCATATATTTT.

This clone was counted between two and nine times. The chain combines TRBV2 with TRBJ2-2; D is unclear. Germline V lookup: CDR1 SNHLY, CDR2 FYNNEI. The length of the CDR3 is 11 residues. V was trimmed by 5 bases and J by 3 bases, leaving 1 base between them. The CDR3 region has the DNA TGTGCCAGCAGTTACACCGGGGAGCTGTTTTTT. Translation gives CASSYTGELFF.

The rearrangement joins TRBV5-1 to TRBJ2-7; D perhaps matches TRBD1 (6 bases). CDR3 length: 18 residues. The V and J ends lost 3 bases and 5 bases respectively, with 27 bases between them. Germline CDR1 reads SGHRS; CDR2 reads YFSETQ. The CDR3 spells CASSWSSTVFRGIHEQYF. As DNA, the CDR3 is TGCGCCAGCAGCTGGAGTAGTACGGTTTTCAGGGGAATCCACGAGCAGTACTTC.

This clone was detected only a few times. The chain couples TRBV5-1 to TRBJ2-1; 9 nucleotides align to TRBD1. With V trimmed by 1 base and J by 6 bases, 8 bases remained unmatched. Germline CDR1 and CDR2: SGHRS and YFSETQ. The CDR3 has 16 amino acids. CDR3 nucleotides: TGCGCCAGCAGCTTGACGGCTACAGGGGGCTTCAATGAGCAGTTCTTC. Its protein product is CASSLTATGGFNEQFF.

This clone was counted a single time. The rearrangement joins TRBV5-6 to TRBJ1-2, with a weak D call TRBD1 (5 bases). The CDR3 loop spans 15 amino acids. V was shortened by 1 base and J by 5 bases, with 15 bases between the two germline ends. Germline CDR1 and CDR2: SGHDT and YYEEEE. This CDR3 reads CASSLPGLGPYGYTF. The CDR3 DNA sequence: TGTGCCAGCAGCTTGCCGGGACTGGGACCTTATGGCTACACCTTC.

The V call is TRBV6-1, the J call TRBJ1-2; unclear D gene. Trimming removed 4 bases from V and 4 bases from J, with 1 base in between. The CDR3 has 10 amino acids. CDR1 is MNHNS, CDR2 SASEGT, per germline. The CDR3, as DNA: TGTGCCAGCAGTGCCTATGGCTACACCTTC. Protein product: CASSAYGYTF.